Ten or more counts support the clone carrying this TCR beta chain. This sample stems from a study of T-cell reconstitution after alpha-beta-depleted transplantation in children. Germline V lookup: CDR1 MNHEY, CDR2 SVGEGT. V shed 1 base and J 2 bases; nucleotides not matched to a gene: 10. This CDR3 comprises 18 residues. Unique molecular identifiers were incorporated during preparation of the TCRbeta library. One entry per CDR3 protein results from TCRdb running MiXCR on the PCR reads. Altogether roughly 200,000 distinct CDR3 sequences are present, around 9.5% being singletons, with the ten largest covering about 6.2%.

This receptor was identified in a human donor who donated a stem cell graft to a child with acute lymphoblastic leukemia. The chain has TRBV6-2 or TRBV6-3 and TRBJ1-5; the match to TRBD1 covers 8 bases. This specimen was PBMCs from the stem cell graft donor, taken from the stem cell graft. CDR3: CASSYFGQGATGNQPQHF. In DNA form, the CDR3 reads TGTGCCAGCAGTTACTTCGGGCAGGGGGCGACTGGCAATCAGCCCCAGCATTTT.